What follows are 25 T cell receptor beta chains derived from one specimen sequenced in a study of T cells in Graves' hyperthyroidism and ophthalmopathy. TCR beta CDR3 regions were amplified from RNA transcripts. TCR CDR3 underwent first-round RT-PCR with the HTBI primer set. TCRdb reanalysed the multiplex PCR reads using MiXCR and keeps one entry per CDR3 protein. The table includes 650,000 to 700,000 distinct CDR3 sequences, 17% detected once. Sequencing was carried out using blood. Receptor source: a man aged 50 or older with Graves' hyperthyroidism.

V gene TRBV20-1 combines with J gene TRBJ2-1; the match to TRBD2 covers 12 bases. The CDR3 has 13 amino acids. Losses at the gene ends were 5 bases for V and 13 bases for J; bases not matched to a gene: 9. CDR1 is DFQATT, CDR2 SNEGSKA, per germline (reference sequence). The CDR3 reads CSASRLAGANQFF. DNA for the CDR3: TGCAGTGCTTCCCGACTAGCGGGAGCGAACCAGTTCTTC.

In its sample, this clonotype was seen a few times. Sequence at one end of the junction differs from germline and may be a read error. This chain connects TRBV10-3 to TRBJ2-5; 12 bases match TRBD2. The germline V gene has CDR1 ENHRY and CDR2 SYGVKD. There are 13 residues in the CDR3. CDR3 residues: CAISESASGRGDF. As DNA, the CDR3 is TGTGCCATCAGTGAGTCTGCTAGCGGGAGGGGAGACTTC.

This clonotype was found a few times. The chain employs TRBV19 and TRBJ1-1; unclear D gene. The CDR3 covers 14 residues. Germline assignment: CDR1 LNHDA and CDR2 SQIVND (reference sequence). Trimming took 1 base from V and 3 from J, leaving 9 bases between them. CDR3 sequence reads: CASSIGGTYTEAFF. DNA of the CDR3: TGTGCCAGTAGTATAGGAGGCACCTACACTGAAGCTTTCTTT.

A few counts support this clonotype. The chain's CDR3 is CASSLSGTGSYGYTF. The CDR3 nucleotides read TGTGCCAGCAGTTTATCAGGGACAGGGTCCTATGGCTACACCTTC. The V call is TRBV28, the J call TRBJ1-2; 9 bases line up with TRBD1. The CDR3 loop spans 15 amino acids. With 1 base clipped from V and 4 bases from J, the junction kept 4 bases outside the gene matches. CDR1 is MDHEN, CDR2 SYDVKM, per germline.

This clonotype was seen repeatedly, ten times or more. Here the CDR3 DNA reads TGTGCCAGCAGCTTCAGGGGGCTTGTCAACAATGAGCAGTTCTTC. This codes for CASSFRGLVNNEQFF. The rearrangement links TRBV11-2 to TRBJ2-1; 8 nucleotides match TRBD1. CDR1 and CDR2 from the germline V gene are SGHAT and FQNNGV. This CDR3 has 15 amino acids. V trimming: 3 bases; J trimming: 5 bases; junction bases outside the gene matches: 6.

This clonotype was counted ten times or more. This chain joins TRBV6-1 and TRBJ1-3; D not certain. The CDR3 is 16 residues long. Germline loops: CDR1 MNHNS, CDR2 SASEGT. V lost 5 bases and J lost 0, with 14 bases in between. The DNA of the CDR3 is TGTGCCAGCAGTTTCGCGACTGCCGCCTCTGGAAACACCATATATTTT. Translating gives CASSFATAASGNTIYF.

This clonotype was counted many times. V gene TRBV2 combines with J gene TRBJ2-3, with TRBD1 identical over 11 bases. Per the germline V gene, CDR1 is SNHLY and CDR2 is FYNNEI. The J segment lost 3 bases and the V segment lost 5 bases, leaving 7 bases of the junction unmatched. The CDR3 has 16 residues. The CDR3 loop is CASSHGQGARTDTQYF. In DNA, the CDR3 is TGTGCCAGCAGTCATGGACAGGGGGCGAGGACAGATACGCAGTATTTT.

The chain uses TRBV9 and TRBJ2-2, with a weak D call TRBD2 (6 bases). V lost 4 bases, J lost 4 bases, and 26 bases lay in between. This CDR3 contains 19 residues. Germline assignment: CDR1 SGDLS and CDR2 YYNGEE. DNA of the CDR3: TGTGCCAGCAGCACCCCCCTGCAGGCGGGACCCGCGGGCACCGGGGAGCTGTTTTTT. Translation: CASSTPLQAGPAGTGELFF.

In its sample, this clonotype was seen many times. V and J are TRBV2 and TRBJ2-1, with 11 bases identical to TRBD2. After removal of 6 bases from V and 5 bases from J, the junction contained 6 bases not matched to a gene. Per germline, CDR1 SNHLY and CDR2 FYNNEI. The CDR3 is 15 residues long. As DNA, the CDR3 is TGTGCCAGCAGAGCCGGGACTAGCGGAAACAATGAGCAGTTCTTC. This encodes CASRAGTSGNNEQFF. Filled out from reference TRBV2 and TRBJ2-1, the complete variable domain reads EPEVTQTPSHQVTQMGQEVILRCVPISNHLYFYWYRQILGQKVEFLVSFYNNEISEKSEIFDDQFSVERPDGSNFTLKIRSTKLEDSAMYFCASRAGTSGNNEQFFGPGTRLTVL.

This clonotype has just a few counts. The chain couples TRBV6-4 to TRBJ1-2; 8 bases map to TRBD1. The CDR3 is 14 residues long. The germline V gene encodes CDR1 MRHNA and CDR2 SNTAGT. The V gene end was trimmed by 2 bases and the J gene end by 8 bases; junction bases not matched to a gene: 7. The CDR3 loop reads CASSDQNTGGGYTF. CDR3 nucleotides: TGTGCCAGCAGTGACCAAAACACAGGGGGAGGCTACACCTTC.

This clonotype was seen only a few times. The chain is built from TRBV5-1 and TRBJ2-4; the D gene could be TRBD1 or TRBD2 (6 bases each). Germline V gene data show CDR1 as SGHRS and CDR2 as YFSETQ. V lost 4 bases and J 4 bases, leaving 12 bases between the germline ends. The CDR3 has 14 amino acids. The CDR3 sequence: CASSVGGSKNIQYF. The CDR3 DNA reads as TGCGCCAGCAGCGTAGGGGGGTCTAAAAACATTCAGTACTTC.

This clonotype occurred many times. The CDR3 coding sequence is TGTGCCAGCAGCTTAGCGCAAGAATACGAGCAGTACTTC. Translated, it gives CASSLAQEYEQYF. V gene TRBV7-2 combines with J gene TRBJ2-7, with unresolved D. Germline CDR1 SGHTA, CDR2 FQGNSA. Trimming cost V 0 bases and J 4 bases, with 7 bases left between them. The CDR3 sequence is 13 residues long.

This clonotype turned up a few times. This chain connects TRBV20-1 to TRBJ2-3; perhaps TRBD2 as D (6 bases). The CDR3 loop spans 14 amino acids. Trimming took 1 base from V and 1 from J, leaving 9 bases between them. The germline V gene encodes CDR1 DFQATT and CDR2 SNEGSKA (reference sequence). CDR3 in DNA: TGCAGTGCTAGAGGGGCGGGGCGCACAGATACGCAGTATTTT. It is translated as CSARGAGRTDTQYF.

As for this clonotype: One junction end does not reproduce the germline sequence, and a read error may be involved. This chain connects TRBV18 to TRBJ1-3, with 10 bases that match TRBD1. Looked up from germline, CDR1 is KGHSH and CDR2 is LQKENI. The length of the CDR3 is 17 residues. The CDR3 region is CASSPPTGTGAGNTTYF. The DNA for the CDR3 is TGTGCCAGCTCACCACCCACCGGGACAGGGGCTGGAAACACCACATATTTT.

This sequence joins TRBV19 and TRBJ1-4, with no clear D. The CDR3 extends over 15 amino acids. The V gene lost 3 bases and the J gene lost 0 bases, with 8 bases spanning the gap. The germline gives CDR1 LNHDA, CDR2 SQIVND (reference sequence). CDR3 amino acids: CASSMSEATNEKLFF. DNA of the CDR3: TGTGCCAGTAGTATGTCGGAAGCAACTAATGAAAAACTGTTTTTT.

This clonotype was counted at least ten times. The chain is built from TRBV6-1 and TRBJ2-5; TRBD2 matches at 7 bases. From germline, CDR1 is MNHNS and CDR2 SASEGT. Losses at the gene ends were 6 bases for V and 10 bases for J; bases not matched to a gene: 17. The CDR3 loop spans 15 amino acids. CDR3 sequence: CASSPGVAGPSFQYF. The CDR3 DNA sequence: TGTGCCAGCAGCCCGGGGGTAGCGGGCCCTTCCTTCCAGTACTTC.

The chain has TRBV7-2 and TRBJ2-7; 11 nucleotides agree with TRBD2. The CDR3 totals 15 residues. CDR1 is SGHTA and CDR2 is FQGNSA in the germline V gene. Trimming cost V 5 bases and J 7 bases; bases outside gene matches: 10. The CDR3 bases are TGTGCCAGCAGCCCTCTAACTAGCGGGAGTTATGAGCAGTACTTC. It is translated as CASSPLTSGSYEQYF.

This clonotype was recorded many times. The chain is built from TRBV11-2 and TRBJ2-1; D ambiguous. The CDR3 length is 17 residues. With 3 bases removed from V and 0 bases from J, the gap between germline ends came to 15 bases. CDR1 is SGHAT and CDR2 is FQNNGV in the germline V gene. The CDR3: CASSFLATGGSYNEQFF. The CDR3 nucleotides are TGTGCCAGCAGCTTCCTGGCGACGGGTGGCTCCTACAATGAGCAGTTCTTC.

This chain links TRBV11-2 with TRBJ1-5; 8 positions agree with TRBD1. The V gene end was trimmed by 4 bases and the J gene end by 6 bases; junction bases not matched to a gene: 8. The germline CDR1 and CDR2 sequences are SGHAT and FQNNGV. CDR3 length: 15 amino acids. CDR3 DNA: TGTGCCAGCAGCTCGGGACAGGAACGAGGTCAGCCCCAGCATTTT. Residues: CASSSGQERGQPQHF.

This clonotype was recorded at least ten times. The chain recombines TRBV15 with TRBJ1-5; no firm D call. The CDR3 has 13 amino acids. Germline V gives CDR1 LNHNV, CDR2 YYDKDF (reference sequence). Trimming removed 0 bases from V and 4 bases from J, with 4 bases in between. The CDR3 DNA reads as TGTGCCACCAGCAGAGAAAGAAATCAGCCCCAGCATTTT. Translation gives CATSRERNQPQHF. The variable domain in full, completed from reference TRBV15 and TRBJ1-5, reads DAMVIQNPRYQVTQFGKPVTLSCSQTLNHNVMYWYQQKSSQAPKLLFHYYDKDFNNEADTPDNFQSRRPNTSFCFLDIRSPGLGDTAMYLCATSRERNQPQHFGDGTRLSIL.

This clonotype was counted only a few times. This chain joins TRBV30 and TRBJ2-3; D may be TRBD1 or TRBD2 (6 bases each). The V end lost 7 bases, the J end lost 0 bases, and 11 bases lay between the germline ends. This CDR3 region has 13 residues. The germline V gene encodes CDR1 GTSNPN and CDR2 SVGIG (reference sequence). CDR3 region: CAFRGASTDTQYF. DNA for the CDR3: TGTGCCTTTAGGGGGGCAAGCACAGATACGCAGTATTTT.

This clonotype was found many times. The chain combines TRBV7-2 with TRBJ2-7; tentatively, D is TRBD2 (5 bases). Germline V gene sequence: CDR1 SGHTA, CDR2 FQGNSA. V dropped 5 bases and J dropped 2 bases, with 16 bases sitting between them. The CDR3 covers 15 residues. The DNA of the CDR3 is TGTGCCAGCAGCCCAGTCGAGAGGGTGGCCTACGAGCAGTACTTC. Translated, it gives CASSPVERVAYEQYF.

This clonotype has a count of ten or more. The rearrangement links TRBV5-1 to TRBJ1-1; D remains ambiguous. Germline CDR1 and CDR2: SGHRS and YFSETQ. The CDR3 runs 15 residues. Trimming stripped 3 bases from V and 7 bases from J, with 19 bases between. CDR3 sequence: CASSSPSAGKSEAFF. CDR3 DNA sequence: TGCGCCAGCAGCTCCCCTTCCGCGGGCAAAAGTGAAGCTTTCTTT.

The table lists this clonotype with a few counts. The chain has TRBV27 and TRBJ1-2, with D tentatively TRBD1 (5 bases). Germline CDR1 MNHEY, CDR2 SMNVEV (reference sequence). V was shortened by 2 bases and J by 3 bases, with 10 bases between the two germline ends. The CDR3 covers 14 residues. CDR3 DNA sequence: TGTGCCAGCAGTTTAACAGGCTCCGACTATGGCTACACCTTC. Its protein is CASSLTGSDYGYTF.

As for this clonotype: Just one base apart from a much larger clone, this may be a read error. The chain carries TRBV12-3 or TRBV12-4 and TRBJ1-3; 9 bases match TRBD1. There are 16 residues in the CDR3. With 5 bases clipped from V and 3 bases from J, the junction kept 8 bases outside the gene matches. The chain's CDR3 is CASSITQGARGNTIYF. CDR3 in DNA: TGTGCCAGCAGTATAACACAGGGGGCGCGTGGAAACACCATATATTTT.